The source of this TCR beta chain is a study of T-cell memory formation after mild COVID-19. General study results and limits: Pre-infection memory held some responding clones, suggesting pre-existing cross-reactive T cells responded. CD4+ clones that contracted lay mainly in CM and EM; CD8+ ones lay in EMRA.

This clonotype was picked up a small number of times. Antigen unknown. Germline CDR1 and CDR2: MNHEY and SVGEGT. This CDR3 spans 14 amino acids. With 2 bases removed from V and 3 bases from J, the gap between germline ends came to 10 bases. Amplification by 5'RACE using constant-segment primers produced TCR alpha and TCR beta cDNA libraries that carried sample barcodes and UMIs. From the 5' RACE reads, TCRdb called clonotypes with MiXCR, one entry per CDR3 protein. The data contain some 350,000 distinct CDR3 sequences, about an eighth of them singletons. The rearrangement uses TRBV6-2 or TRBV6-3 and TRBJ1-1; perhaps TRBD1 as D (6 bases). The TCR comes from a man younger than 30 who had mild COVID-19 (a few samples of this study predate the infection). Cell type and time point are not known. Material: PBMCs or a T cell subset sorted from them (not recorded which). The CDR3 region has the DNA TGTGCCAGCAGTTACGGGACACATTACACTGAAGCTTTCTTT. Translation gives CASSYGTHYTEAFF.